The clone carrying this T cell receptor (beta chain) has a single count. The data are from a study of blood T cell repertoires in COVID-19. Study-level information: The study drew acute and convalescent COVID-19 samples from the United States, Italy and Spain. T cells, B-cell-depleted T cells, or PBMCs provided the cDNA or gDNA that served as material.

Authors' methods: For nucleated cells, counts were estimated from reference gene primer amplification. TCRdb's copy holds only in-frame clones and misses some; the assay was immunoSEQ multiplex PCR. V and J calls and clone size are given by that table; D and trimming were obtained from the DNA. The sample has fewer than 250,000 clones, about 85% seen once; the top ten hold more than 0.75%. The sequence came from a man aged 40-50 years with acute or convalescent COVID-19. The sequenced material came from peripheral blood.

CDR3 sequence: CASSTLRGEQFF. Written as DNA, the CDR3 is TGTGCCAGCAGTACGCTCAGGGGTGAGCAGTTCTTC. The chain is built from TRBV6-5 and TRBJ2-1, with D perhaps matching TRBD1 (6 bases). The germline V gene encodes CDR1 MNHEY and CDR2 SVGAGI. The CDR3 extends over 12 amino acids. V was shortened by 5 bases and J by 9 bases, with 11 bases between the two germline ends.